Presented here are 4 T cell receptor beta chains from one specimen sequenced in a study of human T cells and chemical hapten exposure. As for time point: pre-sensitization, week 0. As to treatment: therapeutic diphenylcyclopropenone sensitization with weekly scalp DPC. TCRdb re-called the RACE reads with MiXCR, one entry per CDR3 protein. The sample contains under 200,000 distinct CDR3 sequences, roughly 30% of which appear only once. The sequenced sample was whole blood, obtained in connection with sensitization to the hapten diphenylcyclopropenone (DPC). These receptor sequences come from a woman in her 30s with alopecia areata. Some clones in this sample may be carry-over from other donors' samples.

This clonotype appeared a few times. This chain joins TRBV6-2 or TRBV6-3 and TRBJ2-7; 9 nucleotides line up with TRBD1. There are 12 residues in the CDR3. The germline gives CDR1 MNHEY, CDR2 SVGEGT. V trimming: 6 bases; J trimming: 8 bases; junction bases outside the gene matches: 5. The CDR3 DNA reads TGTGCCAGCAGCCCCGGGACAGGGAAGCAGTACTTC. Translating it yields CASSPGTGKQYF.

V is TRBV28 and J is TRBJ2-3; 8 bases agree with TRBD2. The junction had 6 bases not matched to a gene; V was cut back by 2 bases and J by 2 bases. Germline-derived CDR1 and CDR2 are MDHEN and SYDVKM. This CDR3 comprises 16 residues. CDR3 sequence (DNA): TGTGCCAGCAGTTTAGAAGCGGGAGCGCTCACAGATACGCAGTATTTT. Protein: CASSLEAGALTDTQYF.

A few counts support this clonotype. The rearrangement links TRBV3-2 to TRBJ2-1; TRBD2, the table's D call, lacks a check against the DNA. TRBV3-2 is noted as a pseudogene. The CDR3 contains 16 residues. DNA for the CDR3: TGTGCCAGCAGCCATGCGGGACTAGCGGGAGCCTATGAGCAGTTCTTC. Amino acid sequence: CASSHAGLAGAYEQFF.

The chain joins TRBV9 to TRBJ2-7, with D possibly TRBD1 on 5 matching bases. Germline V gene sequence: CDR1 SGDLS, CDR2 YYNGEE. Trimming took 3 bases from V and 6 from J, leaving 19 bases between them. This CDR3 comprises 15 residues. The CDR3 sequence is CASSADSRQGGEQYF. DNA for the CDR3: TGTGCCAGCAGCGCAGACTCCCGCCAGGGTGGCGAGCAGTACTTC.